What follows is one TCR beta chain and its context. Its antigen has not been determined. No base quality values were provided; no much bigger clone lies one nucleotide off. Five hundred nanograms of biopsy DNA per sample were submitted for commercial TCRB immunosequencing. Adaptive Biotechnology amplified the CDR3 regions from genomic DNA with a two-step multiplex PCR designed to control amplification bias. Primers for every V and J gene segment were used in the first PCR, and barcodes and Illumina adapters were added in the second PCR. CDR3 libraries were sequenced using an Illumina instrument. As for the authors' bioinformatics: The analysis used both the pipelines supplied by the vendor and custom analysis of the raw data in R/Bioconductor with R version 3.3.0. Clonality, which ranges from 0 to 1, was calculated as the inverse of the normalised Shannon entropy across all productive clones. High-frequency clones were defined as the share of the repertoire occupied by the top 100 clones, with only clones passing a 95% confidence test being retained. Repertoire diversity was measured with the Simpson index, and overlap between samples was measured with the Morisita-Horn index. This immuneACCESS table, as held by TCRdb, lists in-frame sequences with V and J called but not all clones. Of the missing ones, under half trace to an unresolved V gene in checked studies; the others have no known cause. V, J and clone size were drawn from that table, and D and trimming were deduced from the DNA. Within this sample are 15,000 to 20,000 clones, with over 60% of them counted one time only. Roughly 4% of the sample is in the top ten clones.

This specimen's time point label, per the study, means: neoterminal ileum biopsy at postoperative endoscopy, about 6 months after surgery. Eligible patients were adults with ileal or ileocolonic Crohn's disease who had an indication for ileocolonic resection. Whole ileal mucosal biopsies were kept frozen at -80 degrees C prior to DNA extraction. A TRizol-based method was used to extract genomic DNA from the frozen whole biopsies, and the DNA was quantified with a NanoDrop 2000 spectrophotometer. This entry is derived from a study of T cell repertoires in ileal Crohn's disease (dated by TCRdb to about 2019). About the investigation overall: Median disease duration was about eight years, and about 40% of patients were identified as active smokers at the time of surgery. Every patient underwent surgery because of a complication, which was stricturing disease in about 61% of cases and penetrating disease in around 39%. Postoperative therapy was given to about half of the patients, with thiopurines administered to ten to eleven patients and anti-TNF agents administered to 20 or so patients. M6 samples were neoterminal ileum biopsies taken at postoperative colonoscopy. The TCR repertoire was analysed in about 55 patients with Crohn's disease drawn from a prospective multicentre cohort. Running in parallel with the study was a multicentre cohort set up to find predictors of early endoscopic recurrence following ileocolonic resection. A Rutgeerts score above i0 was used to define endoscopic postoperative recurrence. The study sequenced 150 to 200 mucosal samples from 57 patients, taken at several locations on the surgical specimen and at postoperative endoscopy. Findings and caveats that apply to the study as a whole: The timing of postoperative endoscopy varied within the first year after surgery, and the median delay was approximately 7 months. Higher high-frequency clone percentages at surgery were associated with endoscopic recurrence; all patients with clonality above 26.8% (18/57) had recurrence. More high-frequency clones were carried by sorted CD8 T cells than by CD4 T cells, suggesting that mucosal expansions were mainly CD8. Compared with non-smokers, patients who were active smokers at surgery showed a significantly higher proportion of clonal expansions (approximately 26% vs 20%, p=0.02). Only a subgroup of patients, of unstated size, had their mucosal CD4 and CD8 T cells sorted and sequenced.

Taken from cysteine to phenylalanine, the CDR3 has 14 residues. The only DNA kept is the CDR3, 42 bases in frame from the first base. CDR1 and CDR2, looked up from the germline V gene, are SGHRS and YFSETQ. The junction carries 9 bases between V and J, which are trimmed by 0 bases and 3 bases respectively. The sample consisted of ileal tissue. The V gene is TRBV5-1 and the J gene is TRBJ2-5; the D region possibly corresponds to TRBD2 (5 bases align). The receptor was isolated from an adult with Crohn's disease. The bases read TGCGCCAGCAGCTTGGCGGGAAGTAAAGAGACCCAGTACTTC. Its product reads: CASSLAGSKETQYF.